A single TCR beta chain is shown here with its context. The antigen is undetermined. The sample comes from a study of siplizumab effects on memory and regulatory T cells. Regarding the study as a whole: Naive T cells seemed more diverse than memory cells and seemed major alloresponse contributors. Naive-or-memory phenotypes were unassignable for roughly 80-96% of proliferating CD4+ or CD8+ clones.

Roughly 10^5 TCR templates underwent assay in each sample. TCRdb's copy holds only in-frame clones and misses some; the assay was immunoSEQ multiplex PCR. This sample yields 100,000 or so clones, of which about 91% are seen a single time; around 0.77% belongs to the top ten. Trimming took 9 bases from V and 2 from J, leaving 20 bases between them. The CDR3 covers 15 residues. CDR1 LNHDA and CDR2 SQIVND come from the germline V gene (reference sequence). Sequencing used Tregs sorted from blood. This clonotype was sampled from a human donor in good health. The rearrangement joins TRBV19 to TRBJ2-7; D is tentatively TRBD1 or TRBD2 (6 bases each). CDR3 nucleotide sequence: TGTGCCAGCAATACAAAACAGGGAGGCGCCTACGAGCAGTACTTC. It encodes CASNTKQGGAYEQYF.